This T cell receptor beta chain was found in a study of CXCR3-negative and CXCR3-positive naive CD8 T cells. General study results and limits: CD5 surface expression was similar among naive subsets, and TCR strength was estimated by inference from TRB CDR3 properties. CXCR3-positive naive cells had more hydrophobic TRB CDR3s than CXCR3-negative naive cells. Memory CD8+ T cell repertoires were far less diverse than both naive subsets.

The naive CD8+ gate required CD45RO-CCR7+CD27+CD95- phenotype. With UMI labels, 5' RACE was used to prepare the TRB cDNA libraries. TCRdb reworked the 5' RACE reads into one entry per CDR3 protein, no DNA. Its listing shows roughly 89,000 distinct CDR3 sequences. Germline V gene lookup returns CDR1 SGDLS and CDR2 YYNGEE. This CDR3 has 14 amino acids. With regard to this clonotype: Its matching antigen is unknown.

The chain has TRBV9 and TRBJ2-7; TCRdb reports TRBD2, a call that lacks DNA to check it against. The receptor comes from a human donor in good health. Some clones in this sample may be carry-over from other donors' samples. The specimen was naive CXCR3- CD8+ T cells from blood. Subset meaning: CD45RO-CCR7+CD27+CD95- naive CD8+ T cells lacking CXCR3 (TNR3-). CDR3 sequence reads: CASSVGASGTEQYF. Supplemented by reference TRBV9 and TRBJ2-7, the full variable domain reads DSGVTQTPKHLITATGQRVTLRCSPRSGDLSVYWYQQSLDQGLQFLIQYYNGEERAKGNILERFSAQQFPDLHSELNLSSLELGDSALYFCASSVGASGTEQYFGPGTRLTVT.